Shown below are 17 T cell receptor beta chains from a single sample sequenced in a study of cytomegalovirus exposure and HLA in healthy donors. A multiplex PCR was run with 60 Vbeta primers and 13 Jbeta primers. Method: immunoSEQ multiplex PCR; TCRdb's copy keeps in-frame clones and lacks some. Of roughly 130,000 clones listed, 75% to 85% are singletons. Sequencing was done on a sample of PBMCs. The receptors were sampled from a male donor in good health and CMV-seronegative.

This chain uses TRBV11-2 with TRBJ2-7; 8 bases are shared with TRBD1. CDR1 is SGHAT and CDR2 is FQNNGV in the germline V gene. J lost 2 bases, V lost 6 bases, and 6 bases had no gene match. The CDR3 loop spans 14 amino acids. The chain's CDR3 is CASRWDRLTYEQYF. DNA for the CDR3: TGTGCCAGCAGATGGGACAGGCTGACCTACGAGCAGTACTTC.

The chain recombines TRBV6-5 with TRBJ1-1, with 7 bases identical to TRBD1. This CDR3 has 13 residues. The germline CDR1 and CDR2 sequences are MNHEY and SVGAGI. The V and J ends lost 5 bases and 1 base, in that order; junction bases with no gene match: 1. The CDR3 reads CASSHRGNTEAFF. The CDR3 region has the DNA TGTGCCAGCAGTCACAGGGGGAACACTGAAGCTTTCTTT.

The table lists this clone with a few counts. This chain connects TRBV5-5 to TRBJ2-1; 9 bases line up with TRBD1. This CDR3 has 14 residues. Losses at the gene ends were 0 bases for V and 9 bases for J; bases not matched to a gene: 4. From germline, CDR1 is SGHKS and CDR2 YYEKEE (reference sequence). The CDR3 bases are TGTGCCAGCAGCTTGGGGGACAGGGTCACTGAGCAGTTCTTC. Amino acid sequence: CASSLGDRVTEQFF.

In this sample, this clone turned up a few times. The chain is built from TRBV7-2 and TRBJ1-1; D ambiguous. The CDR3 totals 14 residues. CDR1 is SGHTA and CDR2 is FQGNSA in the germline V gene. Trimming left V 5 bases short and J 6 bases short, with 16 bases between. As DNA, the CDR3 is TGTGCCAGCAGCGCCGTGGACGGCGGGGCTGAAGCTTTCTTT. Residues: CASSAVDGGAEAFF.

V usage is TRBV7-8 and J usage is TRBJ1-5; 7 positions match TRBD1. Trimming at V came to 0 bases and at J to 3 bases, leaving 2 bases not matched to a gene. Germline V CDR1 and CDR2: SGHVS, FQNEAQ. The CDR3 consists of 15 residues. CDR3 protein: CASSLARGVNQPQHF. The CDR3 bases are TGTGCCAGCAGCTTAGCCAGGGGGGTCAATCAGCCCCAGCATTTT.

The genes are TRBV30 and TRBJ2-1, with 10 bases matching TRBD2. The junction had 5 bases not matched to a gene; V was cut back by 2 bases and J by 7 bases. Germline V gene data show CDR1 as GTSNPN and CDR2 as SVGIG (reference sequence). The CDR3 is 14 amino acids. The DNA for the CDR3 is TGTGCCTGGAGTCGGACTAGCGGCCAGAATGAGCAGTTCTTC. Protein product: CAWSRTSGQNEQFF. The entire variable domain, with the rest obtained from reference TRBV30 and TRBJ2-1, is as follows: SQTIHQWPATLVQPVGSPLSLECTVEGTSNPNLYWYRQAAGRGLQLLFYSVGIGQISSEVPQNLSASRPQDRQFILSSKKLLLSDSGFYLCAWSRTSGQNEQFFGPGTRLTVL.

The rearrangement uses TRBV25-1 and TRBJ2-1; 10 bases map to TRBD1. The CDR3 length is 15 residues. Trimming cost V 8 bases and J 3 bases; bases outside gene matches: 7. Germline-derived CDR1 and CDR2 are MGHDK and SYGVNS. CDR3 region: CASSRTGGIYNEQFF. CDR3 nucleotides: TGTGCCAGCTCCCGGACAGGGGGAATCTACAATGAGCAGTTCTTC.

The chain recombines TRBV10-2 with TRBJ1-5; TRBD1 matches at 9 bases. J gave up 5 bases and V 6 bases, and 14 bases lay outside the gene matches. The CDR3 runs to 17 residues. Per germline, CDR1 WSHSY and CDR2 SAAADI. This chain's CDR3 is CASRTGGGRRQHQPQHF. The DNA of the CDR3 is TGCGCCAGCAGGACAGGGGGGGGGAGGAGGCAGCATCAGCCCCAGCATTTT.

The chain joins TRBV7-9 to TRBJ2-7; D not certain. With 3 bases removed from V and 7 bases from J, the gap between germline ends came to 13 bases. In germline, CDR1 is SEHNR, CDR2 FQNEAQ (reference sequence). This CDR3 has 13 amino acids. In DNA form, the CDR3 reads TGTGCCAGCAGCTTTAACCCCCGGGTTGAGCAGTACTTC. It translates to CASSFNPRVEQYF.

The chain recombines TRBV5-1 with TRBJ1-1; no clear D gene. V shed 5 bases and J shed 0 bases, with 8 bases lying between them. Germline assignment: CDR1 SGHRS and CDR2 YFSETQ. The CDR3 covers 13 residues. The CDR3 sequence: CASSGPMNTEAFF. The CDR3 bases are TGCGCCAGCAGTGGGCCCATGAACACTGAAGCTTTCTTT.

As concerns this clone: One end of the junction does not line up with germline, which may come from a read error. The chain uses TRBV7-9 and TRBJ1-3; D not resolved. Per the germline V gene, CDR1 is SEHNR and CDR2 is FQNEAQ (reference sequence). This CDR3 is built from 15 residues. This CDR3 is CSSSLDRSSGNTIYF. In DNA form, the CDR3 reads TGTTCCAGCAGCTTAGACCGGTCCTCTGGAAACACCATATATTTT.

The chain employs TRBV28 and TRBJ2-5; the match to TRBD2 covers 8 bases. CDR1 is MDHEN, CDR2 SYDVKM, per germline. J gave up 5 bases and V 6 bases, and 8 bases lay outside the gene matches. The CDR3 contains 14 residues. The CDR3 nucleotides read TGTGCCAGCAGAGATGGCGGGGGGAGGGAGACCCAGTACTTC. Translation gives CASRDGGGRETQYF. Using reference TRBV28 and TRBJ2-5 for the parts outside the CDR3, the full variable domain is DVKVTQSSRYLVKRTGEKVFLECVQDMDHENMFWYRQDPGLGLRLIYFSYDVKMKEKGDIPEGYSVSREKKERFSLILESASTNQTSMYLCASRDGGGRETQYFGPGTRLLVL.

The rearrangement links TRBV2 to TRBJ2-1, with D maybe TRBD1 (5 bases). Germline assignment: CDR1 SNHLY and CDR2 FYNNEI. V was trimmed by 10 bases and J by 0 bases, leaving 16 bases between them. The length of the CDR3 is 15 residues. Here the CDR3 DNA reads TGTGCCATAGGGGTGGGGTCTGCCTCCTACAATGAGCAGTTCTTC. Its protein product is CAIGVGSASYNEQFF.

The chain links TRBV11-2 to TRBJ1-1; D unclear. The V end lost 0 bases, the J end lost 11 bases, and 16 bases lay between the germline ends. The germline V gene encodes CDR1 SGHAT and CDR2 FQNNGV. This CDR3 region has 14 residues. The CDR3 region is CASSLDRTSGEAFF. CDR3 sequence (DNA): TGTGCCAGCAGCTTAGACCGGACTTCCGGAGAGGCTTTCTTT.

The V gene is TRBV10-3, the J gene TRBJ1-1, with a weak D call TRBD1 (5 bases). Germline V lookup: CDR1 ENHRY, CDR2 SYGVKD. V was shortened by 0 bases and J by 2 bases, with 10 bases between the two germline ends. This CDR3 has 15 residues. DNA for the CDR3: TGTGCCATCAGTGAGTCGGGGGGAAGTAACACTGAAGCTTTCTTT. Translated: CAISESGGSNTEAFF.

The chain links TRBV5-4 to TRBJ2-5; perhaps TRBD1 as D (5 bases). The DNA matches TRBJ2-7 better at its end, which makes the J call doubtful. Germline V CDR1 and CDR2: SGHNT, YYREEE (reference sequence). This CDR3 spans 15 amino acids. The CDR3 DNA follows: TGTGCCAGCAGCTTGTTGGGGCCAACCTCCTACGAGCAGTACTTC. Protein sequence: CASSLLGPTSYEQYF.

The gene calls are TRBV6-1 and TRBJ1-1; D is uncertain. Germline V gene lookup returns CDR1 MNHNS and CDR2 SASEGT. V lost 4 bases, J lost 5 bases, and 11 bases lay in between. CDR3 size: 13 residues. CDR3 amino acids: CASSGRSGTEAFF. In DNA, the CDR3 is TGTGCCAGCAGTGGTCGTTCGGGGACTGAAGCTTTCTTT.